The T cell receptor (beta chain) under discussion was sequenced for a study of human T cells and chemical hapten exposure. As for the study in general: Sensitizing treatment utilized 2% DPC over an approximately 2 cm by approximately 2 cm portion of upper inner arm skin. While the roughly 25-week study was under way, patients received diphenylcyclopropenone on the scalp every week. From small differences in pooled library volume came most of the variation in per-sample TCR yields.

Stated time point: pre-sensitization, week 0. Regarding treatment: therapeutic diphenylcyclopropenone sensitization with weekly scalp DPC. TCRdb fed the RACE reads into MiXCR, producing one record per CDR3 protein. The table includes tens of thousands of distinct CDR3 sequences, 8.5% to 10% detected once. The CDR3 runs to 15 residues. Trimming removed 0 bases from V and 2 bases from J, with 7 bases in between. CDR1 is LGHNA, CDR2 YNFKEQ, per germline. The chain employs TRBV4-2 and TRBJ1-4; a weak D match, TRBD1 (5 bases). The receptor was isolated from a middle-aged woman with alopecia areata. Some clones in this sample may be carry-over from other donors' samples. The material sequenced was whole blood, taken in connection with sensitization to the hapten diphenylcyclopropenone (DPC). CDR3 region: CASSQDRGTNEKLFF. CDR3 nucleotide sequence: TGTGCCAGCAGCCAAGATCGGGGGACTAATGAAAAACTGTTTTTT.